The 18 T cell receptor beta chains presented below share a single source sample, sequenced in a study of regulatory T cells in long-lasting Graves disease. Assembly of TCR beta libraries relied on iRepertoire HTBI primers together with Arm-PCR of CDR3 regions. TCRdb used MiXCR to reprocess the multiplex PCR reads, holding one entry per CDR3 protein. In the table there are a few hundred thousand distinct CDR3 sequences, 12% to 15% of which are singletons. Time point: newly diagnosed GD, antithyroid drugs for less than 3 months. The authors made the TCR library using RNA they extracted from PBMCs. The same data also went into a second study, on T cells in Graves' hyperthyroidism and ophthalmopathy.

The source material was peripheral blood mononuclear cells (PBMCs), sampled at new diagnosis, from a patient treated with antithyroid drugs. Receptors originate from a woman aged 45-59 years with Graves disease.

This clonotype appeared a few times. The chain combines TRBV18 with TRBJ2-1; TRBD2 matches at 9 bases. The CDR3 sequence is 14 residues long. CDR1 KGHSH and CDR2 LQKENI come from the germline V gene. V was pared by 6 bases and J by 5 bases, with 5 bases of the junction left unmatched. The CDR3 protein is CASSGGREDNEQFF. CDR3 nucleotides: TGTGCCAGCTCGGGCGGGAGGGAGGACAATGAGCAGTTCTTC.

This clonotype was recorded at least ten times. V is TRBV28 and J is TRBJ2-5; 10 bases line up with TRBD1. This CDR3 comprises 15 residues. V dropped 5 bases and J dropped 5; count of bases not matched to a gene: 8. The germline CDR1 and CDR2 sequences are MDHEN and SYDVKM. The CDR3 loop reads CASSNPDRGWETQYF. DNA of the CDR3: TGTGCCAGCAGTAACCCGGACAGGGGGTGGGAGACCCAGTACTTC.

This clonotype was counted many times. The J gene is TRBJ2-7, the V gene TRBV20-1; 10 positions agree with TRBD2. This CDR3 region has 15 residues. Per the germline V gene, CDR1 is DFQATT and CDR2 is SNEGSKA (reference sequence). The ends lost 6 bases at V and 5 bases at J; junction bases unmatched: 13. The CDR3 spells CSAPITGLATHEQYF. In DNA, the CDR3 is TGCAGTGCCCCAATTACGGGACTAGCGACCCACGAGCAGTACTTC.

Many counts were recorded for this clonotype. The chain has TRBV6-1 and TRBJ2-2; no reliable D call. Deletions cut 6 bases from V and 5 bases from J, with 13 bases between. CDR1 is MNHNS and CDR2 is SASEGT in the germline V gene. The CDR3 loop spans 14 amino acids. CDR3 bases: TGTGCCAGCAGGCAAAGGGTCGAGACCGGGGAGCTGTTTTTT. Its protein product is CASRQRVETGELFF.

This clonotype was seen ten or more times. The rearrangement uses TRBV12-3 or TRBV12-4 and TRBJ2-7; the match to TRBD1 covers 10 bases. The CDR3 spans 15 residues. V shed 10 bases and J 4 bases; nucleotides not matched to a gene: 13. This CDR3 reads CATSPAGQGWYEQYF. The DNA for the CDR3 is TGTGCCACCTCACCCGCGGGACAGGGGTGGTACGAGCAGTACTTC.

This clonotype occurred a few times. J is TRBJ2-3 and V is TRBV4-1; 7 bases line up with TRBD2. The CDR3 consists of 17 residues. Losses at the gene ends were 3 bases for V and 3 bases for J; bases not matched to a gene: 12. The germline V gene encodes CDR1 MGHRA and CDR2 YSYEKL. CDR3: CASSQLNLAEGTDTQYF. In DNA, the CDR3 is TGCGCCAGCAGCCAGCTCAATCTAGCGGAGGGGACAGATACGCAGTATTTT.

This clonotype was detected ten times or more. The CDR3 loop is CASVRIGPGTDTQYF. The CDR3 DNA follows: TGTGCCAGCGTCCGGATAGGGCCGGGCACAGATACGCAGTATTTT. This rearrangement joins TRBV12-3 or TRBV12-4 to TRBJ2-3; D not resolved. The V gene lost 8 bases and the J gene lost 1 base, with 16 bases spanning the gap. The CDR3 is made up of 15 amino acids.

This clonotype showed up many times. The chain uses TRBV20-1 and TRBJ2-3; TRBD2 agrees at 13 bases. Germline V lookup: CDR1 DFQATT, CDR2 SNEGSKA (reference sequence). Unmatched junction bases numbered 14, after V lost 6 bases and J lost 5 bases. The CDR3 runs 17 residues. In DNA form, the CDR3 reads TGCAGTGCCTTCCGGACTAGCGGGAGATCGGGTGTAGATACGCAGTATTTT. Translating gives CSAFRTSGRSGVDTQYF.

As concerns this clonotype: This may arise from a read error, as a much more abundant clone is one base away. The V call is TRBV7-8, the J call TRBJ2-7; maybe TRBD1 (6 bases). V was pared by 1 base and J by 3 bases, with 7 bases between. Germline CDR1 reads SGHVS; CDR2 reads FQNEAQ. The CDR3 is made up of 13 amino acids. The CDR3 sequence: CASSLVRGYEQYF. In DNA, the CDR3 is TGTGCCAGCAGCTTAGTCAGGGGCTACGAGCAGTACTTC.

This clonotype was seen a handful of times. This chain uses TRBV4-1 with TRBJ1-1; D might be TRBD1 (6 bases). CDR3 length equals 14 residues. The germline V and J ends were trimmed by 8 bases and 3 bases, with 16 bases remaining between them. Germline CDR1 reads MGHRA; CDR2 reads YSYEKL. This chain's CDR3 is CASHPYGGHTEAFF. The CDR3 region has the DNA TGCGCCAGCCACCCCTATGGGGGGCACACTGAAGCTTTCTTT.

Regarding this clonotype: A read error may be the cause here, since a much bigger clone is one base away. The conserved phenylalanine or tryptophan is not found at the CDR3 terminus, so this likely reflects a read error. The chain combines TRBV19 with TRBJ1-5; TRBD1 matches 9 bases. The CDR3 loop spans 16 amino acids. Germline loops: CDR1 LNHDA, CDR2 SQIVND (reference sequence). The V gene end was trimmed by 5 bases and the J gene end by 6 bases; junction bases not matched to a gene: 11. The CDR3, as DNA: TGTGCCAGTAGTCCTGAGGGACAGGGTTTAACTCAGCCCCAGCATTGT. The encoded protein is CASSPEGQGLTQPQHC.

This chain links TRBV12-3 or TRBV12-4 with TRBJ2-2, with D maybe TRBD1 (5 bases). The CDR3 is made up of 12 amino acids. The V gene lost 6 bases and the J gene lost 6 bases, with 8 bases spanning the gap. CDR3: CASRAGSGELFF. CDR3 coding DNA: TGTGCCAGCAGAGCAGGGTCCGGGGAGCTGTTTTTT.

The sample holds many counts of this clonotype. The chain carries TRBV28 and TRBJ2-2; the match to TRBD1 covers 7 bases. Germline CDR1 and CDR2: MDHEN and SYDVKM. CDR3 length equals 14 residues. J gave up 4 bases and V 6 bases, and 5 bases lay outside the gene matches. CDR3 DNA sequence: TGTGCCAGCAGACAGACAGGGTTCACCGGGGAGCTGTTTTTT. Protein: CASRQTGFTGELFF.

This clonotype was found many times. The V and J genes are TRBV2 and TRBJ2-3, with D unresolved. The CDR3 is made up of 12 amino acids. Germline-derived CDR1 and CDR2 are SNHLY and FYNNEI. V was pared by 8 bases and J by 10 bases, with 16 bases between. The CDR3 nucleotides read TGTGCCAGCGGATTAGGTCGAGGAGCGCAGTATTTT. Translation gives CASGLGRGAQYF.

The table lists this clonotype with a few counts. The chain employs TRBV4-2 and TRBJ2-2, with 7 bases identical to TRBD2. Per germline, CDR1 LGHNA and CDR2 YNFKEQ. The CDR3 spans 16 residues. The junction had 7 bases not matched to a gene; V was cut back by 2 bases and J by 4 bases. This chain's CDR3 is CASSQKAGVFTGELFF. In DNA form, the CDR3 reads TGTGCCAGCAGCCAAAAGGCGGGAGTTTTCACCGGGGAGCTGTTTTTT.

V and J are TRBV28 and TRBJ2-3; D unresolved. CDR1 and CDR2 from the germline V gene are MDHEN and SYDVKM. The CDR3 is 15 amino acids. V shed 6 bases and J shed 4 bases, with 17 bases lying between them. CDR3 DNA: TGTGCCAGCAGACCGGGCCAAGGAAGAGCAGATACGCAGTATTTT. Protein: CASRPGQGRADTQYF.

Many counts were recorded for this clonotype. This chain connects TRBV28 to TRBJ2-3; 13 positions match TRBD2. The V segment lost 10 bases and the J segment 10 bases; nucleotides outside the gene matches: 8. This CDR3 is 13 amino acids long. The V gene's germline CDR1 is MDHEN and CDR2 SYDVKM. CDR3 DNA: TGTGCCACCCACGGGACTAGCGGGATGTCGCAGTATTTT. This encodes CATHGTSGMSQYF.

V gene TRBV29-1 combines with J gene TRBJ2-2, with 14 bases lining up with TRBD2. CDR1 SQVTM and CDR2 ANQGSEA come from the germline V gene. The CDR3 totals 15 residues. Trimming removed 7 bases from V and 6 bases from J; junction bases left unmatched: 7. CDR3 protein: CSALGLAGVPGELFF. CDR3 in DNA: TGCAGCGCCCTGGGACTAGCGGGAGTCCCCGGGGAGCTGTTTTTT.